The source of this TCR beta chain is a study of CD8+CD57+ T cells in acquired aplastic anemia. Notes on the study in general: The study identified roughly 29 CD8+ CDR3 sequences shared by patients and controls.

CDR3 length: 15 residues. Trimming removed 6 bases from V and 7 bases from J; junction bases left unmatched: 6. The sample holds many counts of this clonotype. The antigen remains unidentified. Using genomic DNA as the template, TCR beta VDJ and CDR3 profiling was carried out. TCRdb processed the reads anew with MiXCR; each CDR3 protein has one entry. The sample consists of about 190,000 distinct CDR3 sequences, about half of them appearing once. The sequenced material came from sorted CD4+, CD8+, or CD8+CD57+ T cells (not recorded which) from PBMCs. The V gene is TRBV12-3 or TRBV12-4, the J gene TRBJ1-6; 10 positions agree with TRBD1. The receptor comes from a human donor in good health, serving as a control. CDR3 coding DNA: TGTGCCAGCAGGTCCGGACAGGGGGACAATTCACCCCTCCACTTT. Protein: CASRSGQGDNSPLHF.